This T cell receptor (beta chain) was sequenced for a study of response to subunit inactivated influenza vaccine. Trimming removed 6 bases from V and 7 bases from J, with 19 bases in between. The CDR3 length is 16 residues. TCRdb independently ran MiXCR on the RT-PCR reads; one entry per CDR3 protein. The table shows hundreds of thousands of distinct CDR3 sequences, with less than 8% occurring only once. The material sequenced was PBMCs from blood, taken approximately 25 months after vaccination. V usage is TRBV12-3 or TRBV12-4 and J usage is TRBJ1-6, with D tentatively TRBD1 (6 bases). The source is a man aged 50 to 69 who received an inactivated influenza vaccine. The CDR3 DNA sequence: TGTGCCAGCAGCCGGTCACAAGGACAGAGCAATTCACCCCTCCACTTT. Its translation is CASSRSQGQSNSPLHF.